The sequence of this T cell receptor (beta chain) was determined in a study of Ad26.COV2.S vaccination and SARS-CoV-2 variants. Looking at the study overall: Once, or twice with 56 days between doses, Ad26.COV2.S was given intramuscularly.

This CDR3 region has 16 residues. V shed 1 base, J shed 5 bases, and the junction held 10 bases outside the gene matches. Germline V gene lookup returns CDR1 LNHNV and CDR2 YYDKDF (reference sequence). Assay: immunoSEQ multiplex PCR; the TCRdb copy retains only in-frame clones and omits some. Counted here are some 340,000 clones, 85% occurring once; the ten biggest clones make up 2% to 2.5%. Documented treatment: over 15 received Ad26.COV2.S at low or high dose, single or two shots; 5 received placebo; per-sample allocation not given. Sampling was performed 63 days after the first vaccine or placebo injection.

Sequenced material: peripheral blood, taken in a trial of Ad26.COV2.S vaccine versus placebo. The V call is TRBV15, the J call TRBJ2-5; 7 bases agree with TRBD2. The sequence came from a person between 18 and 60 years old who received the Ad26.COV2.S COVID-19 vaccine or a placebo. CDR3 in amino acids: CATSRAGLLVGETQYF. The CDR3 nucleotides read TGTGCCACCAGCAGAGCGGGACTACTCGTAGGGGAGACCCAGTACTTC.